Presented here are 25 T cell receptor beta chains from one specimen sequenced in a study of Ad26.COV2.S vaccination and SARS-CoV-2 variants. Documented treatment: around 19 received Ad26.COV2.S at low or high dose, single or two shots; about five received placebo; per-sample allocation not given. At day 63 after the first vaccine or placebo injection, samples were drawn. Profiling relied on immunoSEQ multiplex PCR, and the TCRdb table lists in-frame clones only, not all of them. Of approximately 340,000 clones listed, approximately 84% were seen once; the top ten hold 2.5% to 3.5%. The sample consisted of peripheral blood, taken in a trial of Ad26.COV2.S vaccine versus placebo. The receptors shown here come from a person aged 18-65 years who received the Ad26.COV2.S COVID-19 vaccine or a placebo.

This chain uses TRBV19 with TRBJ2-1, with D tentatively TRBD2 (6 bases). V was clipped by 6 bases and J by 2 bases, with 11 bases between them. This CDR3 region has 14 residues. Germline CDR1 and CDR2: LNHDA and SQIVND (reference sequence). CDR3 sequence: CASRPSVTYNEQFF. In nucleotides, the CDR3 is TGTGCCAGTAGACCTAGCGTCACCTACAATGAGCAGTTCTTC.

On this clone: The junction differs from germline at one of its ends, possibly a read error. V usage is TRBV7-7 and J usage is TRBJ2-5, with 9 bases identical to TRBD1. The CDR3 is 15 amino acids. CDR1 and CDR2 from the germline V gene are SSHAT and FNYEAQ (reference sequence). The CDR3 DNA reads TGTGCTAGCAGCTTGCTACAGGGGGCAGAGGAGACCCAGTACTTC. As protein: CASSLLQGAEETQYF.

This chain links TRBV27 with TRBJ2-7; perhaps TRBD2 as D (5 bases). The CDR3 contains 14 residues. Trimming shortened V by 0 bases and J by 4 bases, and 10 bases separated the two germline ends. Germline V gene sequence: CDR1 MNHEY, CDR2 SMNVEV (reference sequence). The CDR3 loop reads CASSLSKGVYEQYF. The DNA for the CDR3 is TGTGCCAGCAGTTTATCGAAGGGAGTTTACGAGCAGTACTTC.

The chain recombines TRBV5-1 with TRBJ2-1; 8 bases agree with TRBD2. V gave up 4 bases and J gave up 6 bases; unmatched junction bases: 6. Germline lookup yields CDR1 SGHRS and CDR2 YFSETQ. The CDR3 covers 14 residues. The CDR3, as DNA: TGCGCCAGCAGCAGATTAGCGGGGAGCAATGAGCAGTTCTTC. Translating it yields CASSRLAGSNEQFF.

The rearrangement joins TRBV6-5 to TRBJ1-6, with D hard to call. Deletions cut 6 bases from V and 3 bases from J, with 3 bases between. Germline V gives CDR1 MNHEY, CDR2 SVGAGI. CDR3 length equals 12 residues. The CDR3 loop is CASRHYNSPLHF. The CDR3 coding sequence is TGTGCCAGCAGACACTATAATTCACCCCTCCACTTT.

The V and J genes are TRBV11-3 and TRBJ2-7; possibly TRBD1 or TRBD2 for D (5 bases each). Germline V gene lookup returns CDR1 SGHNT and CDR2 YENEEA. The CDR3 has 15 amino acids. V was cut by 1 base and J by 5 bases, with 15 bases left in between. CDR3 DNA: TGTGCCAGCAGCTTAGCCTTCGGGCAGGGAGACGAGCAGTACTTC. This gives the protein CASSLAFGQGDEQYF.

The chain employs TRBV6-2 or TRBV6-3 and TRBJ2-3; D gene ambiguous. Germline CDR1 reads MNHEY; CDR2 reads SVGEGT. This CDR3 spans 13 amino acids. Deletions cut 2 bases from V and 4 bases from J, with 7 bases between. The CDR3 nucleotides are TGTGCCAGCAGTTACCCTCCCCCAGATACGCAGTATTTT. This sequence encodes CASSYPPPDTQYF.

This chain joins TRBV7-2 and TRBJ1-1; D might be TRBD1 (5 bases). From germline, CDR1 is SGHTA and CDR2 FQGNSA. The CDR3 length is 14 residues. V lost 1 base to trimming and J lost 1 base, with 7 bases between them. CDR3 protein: CASSLVQGNTEAFF. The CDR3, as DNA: TGTGCCAGCAGCTTAGTCCAGGGGAACACTGAAGCTTTCTTT.

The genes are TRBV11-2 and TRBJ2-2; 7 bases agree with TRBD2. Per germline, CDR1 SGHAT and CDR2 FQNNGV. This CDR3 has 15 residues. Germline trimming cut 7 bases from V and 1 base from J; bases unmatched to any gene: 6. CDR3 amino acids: CASKPGLKNTGELFF. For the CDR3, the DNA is TGTGCCAGCAAACCGGGACTAAAGAACACCGGGGAGCTGTTTTTT. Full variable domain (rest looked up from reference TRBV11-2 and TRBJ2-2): EAGVAQSPRYKIIEKRQSVAFWCNPISGHATLYWYQQILGQGPKLLIQFQNNGVVDDSQLPKDRFSAERLKGVDSTLKIQPAKLEDSAVYLCASKPGLKNTGELFFGEGSRLTVL.

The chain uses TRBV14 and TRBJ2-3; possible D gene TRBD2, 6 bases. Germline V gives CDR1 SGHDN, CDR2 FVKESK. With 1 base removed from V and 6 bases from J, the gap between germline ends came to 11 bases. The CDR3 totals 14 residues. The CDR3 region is CASSQGSGGDTQYF. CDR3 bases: TGTGCCAGCAGCCAAGGTAGCGGTGGGGATACGCAGTATTTT.

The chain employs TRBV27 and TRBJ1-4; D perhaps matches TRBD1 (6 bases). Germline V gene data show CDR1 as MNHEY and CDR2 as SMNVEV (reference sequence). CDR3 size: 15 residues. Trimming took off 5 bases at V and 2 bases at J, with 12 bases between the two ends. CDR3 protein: CASSLTGLTNEKLFF. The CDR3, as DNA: TGTGCCAGCAGTCTGACAGGTCTGACTAATGAAAAACTGTTTTTT. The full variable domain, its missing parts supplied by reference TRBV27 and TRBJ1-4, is EAQVTQNPRYLITVTGKKLTVTCSQNMNHEYMSWYRQDPGLGLRQIYYSMNVEVTDKGDVPEGYKVSRKEKRNFPLILESPSPNQTSLYFCASSLTGLTNEKLFFGSGTQLSVL.

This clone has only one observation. In nucleotides, the CDR3 is TGTGCCAGCCAGACTAGCGGGGGCCCGCAAGAGACCCAGTACTTC. Translated, it gives CASQTSGGPQETQYF. The chain recombines TRBV21-1 with TRBJ2-5; the tabulated D call, TRBD2, remains unverified against the DNA. TRBV21-1 is labeled a pseudogene. This CDR3 has 15 amino acids.

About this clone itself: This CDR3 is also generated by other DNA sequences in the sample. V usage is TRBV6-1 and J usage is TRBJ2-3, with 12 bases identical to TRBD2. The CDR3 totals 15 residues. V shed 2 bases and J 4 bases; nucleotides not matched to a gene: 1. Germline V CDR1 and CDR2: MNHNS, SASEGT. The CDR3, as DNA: TGTGCCAGCAGTGAACTAGCGGGGGGGCCAGATACGCAGTATTTT. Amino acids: CASSELAGGPDTQYF.

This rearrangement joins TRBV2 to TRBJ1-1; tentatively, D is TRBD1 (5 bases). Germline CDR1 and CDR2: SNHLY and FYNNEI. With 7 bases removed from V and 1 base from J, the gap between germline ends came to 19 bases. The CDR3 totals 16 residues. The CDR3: CASTGDATGKNTEAFF. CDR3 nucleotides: TGTGCCAGCACTGGGGACGCGACGGGAAAGAACACTGAAGCTTTCTTT.

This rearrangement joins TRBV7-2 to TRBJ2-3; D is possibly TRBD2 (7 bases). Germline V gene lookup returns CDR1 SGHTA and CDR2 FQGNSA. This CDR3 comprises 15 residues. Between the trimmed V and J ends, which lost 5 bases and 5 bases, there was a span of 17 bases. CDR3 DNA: TGTGCCAGCAGCCCCAAAGGGGGGGCTATAGATACGCAGTATTTT. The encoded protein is CASSPKGGAIDTQYF.

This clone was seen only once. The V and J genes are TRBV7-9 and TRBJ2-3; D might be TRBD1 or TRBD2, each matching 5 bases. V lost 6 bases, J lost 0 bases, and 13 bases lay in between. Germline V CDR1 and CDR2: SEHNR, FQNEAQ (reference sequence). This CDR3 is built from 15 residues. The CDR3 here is CASSPGWGSTDTQYF. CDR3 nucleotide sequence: TGTGCCAGCAGTCCAGGGTGGGGGAGCACAGATACGCAGTATTTT.

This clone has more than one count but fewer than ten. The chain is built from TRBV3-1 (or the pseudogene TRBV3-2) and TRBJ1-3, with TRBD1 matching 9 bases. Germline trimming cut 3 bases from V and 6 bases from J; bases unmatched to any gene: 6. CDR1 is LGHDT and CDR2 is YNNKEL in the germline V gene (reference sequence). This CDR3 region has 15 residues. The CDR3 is CASSQNRGLENTIYF. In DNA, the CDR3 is TGTGCCAGCAGCCAGAACAGGGGGCTAGAAAACACCATATATTTT.

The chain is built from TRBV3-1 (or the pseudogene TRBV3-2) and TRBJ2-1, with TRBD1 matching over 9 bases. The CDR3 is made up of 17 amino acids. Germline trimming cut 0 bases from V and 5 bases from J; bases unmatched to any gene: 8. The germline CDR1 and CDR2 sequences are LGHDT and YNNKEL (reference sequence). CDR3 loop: CASSQEGGTGYNNEQFF. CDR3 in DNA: TGTGCCAGCAGCCAAGAGGGAGGGACAGGGTATAACAATGAGCAGTTCTTC.

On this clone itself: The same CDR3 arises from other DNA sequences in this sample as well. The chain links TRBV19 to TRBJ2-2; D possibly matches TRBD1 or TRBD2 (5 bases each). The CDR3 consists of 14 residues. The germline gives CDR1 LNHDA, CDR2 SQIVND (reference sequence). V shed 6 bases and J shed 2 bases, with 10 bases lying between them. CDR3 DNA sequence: TGTGCCAGTAGCCGGGACGGAAACACCGGGGAGCTGTTTTTT. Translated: CASSRDGNTGELFF.

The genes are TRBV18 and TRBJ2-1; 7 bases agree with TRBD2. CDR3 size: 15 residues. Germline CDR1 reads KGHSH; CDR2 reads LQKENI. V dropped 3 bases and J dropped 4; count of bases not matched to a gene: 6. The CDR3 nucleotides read TGTGCCAGCTCACCGAGTAGCGGGCCGTACAATGAGCAGTTCTTC. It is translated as CASSPSSGPYNEQFF. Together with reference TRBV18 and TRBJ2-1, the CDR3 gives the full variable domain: NAGVMQNPRHLVRRRGQEARLRCSPMKGHSHVYWYRQLPEEGLKFMVYLQKENIIDESGMPKERFSAEFPKEGPSILRIQQVVRGDSAAYFCASSPSSGPYNEQFFGPGTRLTVL.

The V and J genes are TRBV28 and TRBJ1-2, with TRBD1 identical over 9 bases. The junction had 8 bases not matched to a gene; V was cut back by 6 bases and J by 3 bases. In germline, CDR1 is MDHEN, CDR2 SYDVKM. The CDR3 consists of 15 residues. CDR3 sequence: CASRYGQGKDYGYTF. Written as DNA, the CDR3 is TGTGCCAGCAGGTACGGACAGGGGAAAGACTATGGCTACACCTTC.

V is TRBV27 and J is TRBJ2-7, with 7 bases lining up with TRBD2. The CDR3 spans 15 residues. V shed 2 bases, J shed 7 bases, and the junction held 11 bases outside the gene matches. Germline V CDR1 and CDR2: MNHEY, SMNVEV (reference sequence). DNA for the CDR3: TGTGCCAGCAGTTTAATCCCTAGCGGTGAGGGGGAGCAGTACTTC. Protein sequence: CASSLIPSGEGEQYF.

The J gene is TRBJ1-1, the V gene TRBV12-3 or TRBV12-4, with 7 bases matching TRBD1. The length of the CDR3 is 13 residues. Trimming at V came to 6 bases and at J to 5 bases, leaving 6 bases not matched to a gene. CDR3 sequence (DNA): TGTGCCAGCAGCGACAGGGTGGGGACTGAAGCTTTCTTT. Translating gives CASSDRVGTEAFF.

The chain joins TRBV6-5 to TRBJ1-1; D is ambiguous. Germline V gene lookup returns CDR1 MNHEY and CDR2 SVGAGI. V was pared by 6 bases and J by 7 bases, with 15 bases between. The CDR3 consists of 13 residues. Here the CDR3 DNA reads TGTGCCAGCAGGAAACCGCAGGACCTTGAAGCTTTCTTT. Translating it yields CASRKPQDLEAFF.

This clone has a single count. The CDR3 here is CSASPGTGLNTEAFF. Here the CDR3 DNA reads TGCAGTGCTAGTCCCGGGACAGGACTGAACACTGAAGCTTTCTTT. The chain employs TRBV20-1 and TRBJ1-1; 8 bases are a match to TRBD1. Germline V gene data show CDR1 as DFQATT and CDR2 as SNEGSKA (reference sequence). Germline trimming cut 3 bases from V and 0 bases from J; bases unmatched to any gene: 6. The length of the CDR3 is 15 residues.